This TCR beta chain was sequenced for a study of cytomegalovirus exposure and HLA in healthy donors. The trim removed 2 bases at V and 2 bases at J, leaving 9 bases unmatched. The CDR3 has 16 amino acids. Germline CDR1 ENHRY, CDR2 SYGVKD. This PCR relied on a set of 60 Vbeta primers and 13 Jbeta primers. Some clones are missing from TCRdb's copy, which holds only in-frame ones; the method was immunoSEQ multiplex PCR. Here the sample spans under 200,000 clones, 82% being singletons. The V gene is TRBV10-3, the J gene TRBJ2-7; 7 bases are shared with TRBD2. Sequenced sample: PBMCs. The source is a woman aged 18-29 years in good health and CMV-seronegative. As DNA, the CDR3 is TGTGCCATCAGTGAGGCCCCGTCCGGGACTACCTACGAGCAGTACTTC. This sequence encodes CAISEAPSGTTYEQYF.